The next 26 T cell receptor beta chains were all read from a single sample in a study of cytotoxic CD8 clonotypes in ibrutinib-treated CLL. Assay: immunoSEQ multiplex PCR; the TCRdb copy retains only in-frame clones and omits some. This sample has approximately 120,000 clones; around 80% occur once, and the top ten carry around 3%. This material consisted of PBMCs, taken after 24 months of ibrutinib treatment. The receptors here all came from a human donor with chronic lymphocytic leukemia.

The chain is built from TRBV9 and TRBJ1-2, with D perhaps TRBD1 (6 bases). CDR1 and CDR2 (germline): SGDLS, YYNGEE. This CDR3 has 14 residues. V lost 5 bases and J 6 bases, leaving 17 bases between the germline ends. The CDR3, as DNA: TGTGCCAGCAGACCAGAAATGGGGGGGCATGGCTACACCTTC. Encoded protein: CASRPEMGGHGYTF.

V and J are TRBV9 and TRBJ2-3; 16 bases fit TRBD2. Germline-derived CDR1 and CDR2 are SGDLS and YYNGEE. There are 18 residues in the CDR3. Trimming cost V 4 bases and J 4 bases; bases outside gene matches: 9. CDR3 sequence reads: CASSTRRGTSGGADTQYF. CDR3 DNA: TGTGCCAGCAGCACCCGCCGCGGGACTAGCGGGGGGGCAGATACGCAGTATTTT.

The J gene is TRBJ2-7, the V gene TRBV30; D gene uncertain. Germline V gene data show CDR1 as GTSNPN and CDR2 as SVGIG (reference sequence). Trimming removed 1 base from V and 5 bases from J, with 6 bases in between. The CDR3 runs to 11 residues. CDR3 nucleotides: TGTGCCTGGAGTGAAAACGACGAGCAGTACTTC. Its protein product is CAWSENDEQYF.

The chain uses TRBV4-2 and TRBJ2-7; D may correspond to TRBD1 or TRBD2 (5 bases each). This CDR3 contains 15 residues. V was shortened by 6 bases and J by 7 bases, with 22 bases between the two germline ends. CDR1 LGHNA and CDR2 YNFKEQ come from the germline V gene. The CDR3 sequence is CASSKPGQGWREQYF. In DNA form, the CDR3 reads TGTGCCAGCAGTAAACCGGGGCAGGGTTGGAGAGAGCAGTACTTC.

CDR3 sequence (DNA): TGCGCCAGCAGCCAATCCTACAATGAGCAGTTCTTC. Its translation: CASSQSYNEQFF. This rearrangement joins TRBV10-1 to TRBJ2-1, with D uncertain. CDR3 length: 12 residues. Trimming pared 6 bases from V and 1 base from J, leaving 4 bases between. Germline CDR1 WNHNN, CDR2 SYGVQD (reference sequence).

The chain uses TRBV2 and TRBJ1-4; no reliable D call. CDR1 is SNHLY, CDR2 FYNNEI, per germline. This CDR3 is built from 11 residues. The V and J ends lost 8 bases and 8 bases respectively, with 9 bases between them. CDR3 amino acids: CASGLGEKLFF. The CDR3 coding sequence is TGTGCCAGCGGTCTAGGAGAAAAACTGTTTTTT.

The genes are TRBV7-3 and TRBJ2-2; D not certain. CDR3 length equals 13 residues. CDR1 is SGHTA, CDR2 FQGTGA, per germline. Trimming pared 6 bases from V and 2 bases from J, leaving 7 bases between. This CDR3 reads CASSLYNTGELFF. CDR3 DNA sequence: TGTGCCAGCAGTTTATATAACACCGGGGAGCTGTTTTTT.

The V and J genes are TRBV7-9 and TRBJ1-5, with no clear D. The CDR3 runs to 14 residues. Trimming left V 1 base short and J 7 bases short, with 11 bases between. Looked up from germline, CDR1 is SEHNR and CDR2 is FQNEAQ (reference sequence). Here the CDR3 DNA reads TGTGCCAGCAGCTTAGAAGGGCCTGGCCAGCCCCAGCATTTT. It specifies CASSLEGPGQPQHF.

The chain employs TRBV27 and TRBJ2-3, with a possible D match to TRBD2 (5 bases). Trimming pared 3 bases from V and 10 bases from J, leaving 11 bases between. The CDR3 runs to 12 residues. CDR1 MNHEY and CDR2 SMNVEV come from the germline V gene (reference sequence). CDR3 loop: CASSFVGRAQYF. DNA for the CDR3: TGTGCCAGCAGTTTCGTTGGGCGGGCGCAGTATTTT.

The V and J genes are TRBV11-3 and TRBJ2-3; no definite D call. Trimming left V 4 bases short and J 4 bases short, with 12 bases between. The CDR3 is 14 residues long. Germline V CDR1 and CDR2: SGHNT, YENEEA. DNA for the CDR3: TGTGCCAGCAGCTCAAGGAACAAACCAGATACGCAGTATTTT. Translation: CASSSRNKPDTQYF.

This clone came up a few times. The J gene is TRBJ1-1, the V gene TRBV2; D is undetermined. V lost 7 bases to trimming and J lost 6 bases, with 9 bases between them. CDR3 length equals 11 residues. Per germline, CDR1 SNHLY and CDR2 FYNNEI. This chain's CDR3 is CASTSSPEAFF. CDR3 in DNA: TGTGCCAGCACCTCGAGCCCTGAAGCTTTCTTT.

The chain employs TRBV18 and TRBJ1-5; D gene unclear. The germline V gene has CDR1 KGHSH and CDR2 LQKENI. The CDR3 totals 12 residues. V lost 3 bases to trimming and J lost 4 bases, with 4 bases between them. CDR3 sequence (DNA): TGTGCCAGCTCACCTGCTAATCAGCCCCAGCATTTT. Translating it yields CASSPANQPQHF.

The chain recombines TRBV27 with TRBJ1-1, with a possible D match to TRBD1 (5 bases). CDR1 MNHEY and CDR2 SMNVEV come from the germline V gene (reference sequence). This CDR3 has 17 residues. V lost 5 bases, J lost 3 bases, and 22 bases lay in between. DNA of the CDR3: TGTGCCAGCAGTGAGTCGCGATCCGGGGGACGGGACACTGAAGCTTTCTTT. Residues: CASSESRSGGRDTEAFF.

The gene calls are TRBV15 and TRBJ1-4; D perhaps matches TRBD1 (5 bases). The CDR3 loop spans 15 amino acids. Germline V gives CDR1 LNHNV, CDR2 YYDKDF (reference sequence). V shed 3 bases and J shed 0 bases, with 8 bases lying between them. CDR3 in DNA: TGTGCCACCAGCAGGCGGGGGGCAACTAATGAAAAACTGTTTTTT. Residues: CATSRRGATNEKLFF. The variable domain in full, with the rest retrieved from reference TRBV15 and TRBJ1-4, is DAMVIQNPRYQVTQFGKPVTLSCSQTLNHNVMYWYQQKSSQAPKLLFHYYDKDFNNEADTPDNFQSRRPNTSFCFLDIRSPGLGDTAMYLCATSRRGATNEKLFFGSGTQLSVL.

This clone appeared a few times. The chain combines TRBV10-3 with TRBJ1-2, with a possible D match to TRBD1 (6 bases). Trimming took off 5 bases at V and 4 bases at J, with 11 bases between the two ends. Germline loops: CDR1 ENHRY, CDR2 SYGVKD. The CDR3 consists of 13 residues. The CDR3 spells CAISPDSVYGYTF. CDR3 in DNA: TGTGCCATCAGTCCGGACAGCGTCTATGGCTACACCTTC.

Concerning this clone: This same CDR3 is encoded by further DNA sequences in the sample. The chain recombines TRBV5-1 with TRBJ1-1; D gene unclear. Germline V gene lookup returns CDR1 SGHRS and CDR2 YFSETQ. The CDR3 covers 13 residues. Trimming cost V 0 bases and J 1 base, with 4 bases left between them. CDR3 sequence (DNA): TGCGCCAGCAGCTTGGTCACGAACACTGAAGCTTTCTTT. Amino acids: CASSLVTNTEAFF.

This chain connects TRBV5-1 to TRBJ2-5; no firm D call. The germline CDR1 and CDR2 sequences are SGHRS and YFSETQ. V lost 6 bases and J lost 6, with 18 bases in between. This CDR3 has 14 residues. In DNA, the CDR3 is TGCGCCAGCACCTTATCCCCCGGTGATCAGACCCAGTACTTC. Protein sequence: CASTLSPGDQTQYF. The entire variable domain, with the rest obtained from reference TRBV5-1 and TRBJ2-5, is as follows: KAGVTQTPRYLIKTRGQQVTLSCSPISGHRSVSWYQQTPGQGLQFLFEYFSETQRNKGNFPGRFSGRQFSNSRSEMNVSTLELGDSALYLCASTLSPGDQTQYFGPGTRLLVL.

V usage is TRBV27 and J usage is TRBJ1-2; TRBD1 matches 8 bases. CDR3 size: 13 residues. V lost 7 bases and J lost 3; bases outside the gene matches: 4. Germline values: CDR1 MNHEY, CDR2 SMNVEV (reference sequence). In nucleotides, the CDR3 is TGTGCCAGCATGCACAGGGGGTACTATGGCTACACCTTC. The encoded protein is CASMHRGYYGYTF.

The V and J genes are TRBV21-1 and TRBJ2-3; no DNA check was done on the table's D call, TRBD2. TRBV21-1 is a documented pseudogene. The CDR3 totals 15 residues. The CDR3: CASSKDREGTDTQYF. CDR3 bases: TGTGCCAGCAGCAAAGACAGGGAGGGGACAGATACGCAGTATTTT.

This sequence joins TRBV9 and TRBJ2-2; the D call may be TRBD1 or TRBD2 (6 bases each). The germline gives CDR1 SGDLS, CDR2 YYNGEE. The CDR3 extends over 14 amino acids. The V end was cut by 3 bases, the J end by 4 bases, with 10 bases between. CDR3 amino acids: CASSGGGGTGELFF. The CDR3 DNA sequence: TGTGCCAGCAGCGGCGGAGGGGGCACCGGGGAGCTGTTTTTT.

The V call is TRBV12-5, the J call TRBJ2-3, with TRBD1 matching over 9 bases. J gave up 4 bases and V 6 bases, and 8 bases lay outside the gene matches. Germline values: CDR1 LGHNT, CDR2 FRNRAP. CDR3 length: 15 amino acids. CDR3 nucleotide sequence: TGTGCTAGTGGCCCGGGACAGGGCGGATCAGATACGCAGTATTTT. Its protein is CASGPGQGGSDTQYF.

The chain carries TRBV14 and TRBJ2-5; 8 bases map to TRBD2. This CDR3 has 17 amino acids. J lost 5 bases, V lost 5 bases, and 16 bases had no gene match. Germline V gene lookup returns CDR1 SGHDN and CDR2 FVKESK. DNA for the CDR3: TGTGCCAGCAGCACGTTGTTGAGCGGGGGCCTAAGGGAGACCCAGTACTTC. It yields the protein CASSTLLSGGLRETQYF.

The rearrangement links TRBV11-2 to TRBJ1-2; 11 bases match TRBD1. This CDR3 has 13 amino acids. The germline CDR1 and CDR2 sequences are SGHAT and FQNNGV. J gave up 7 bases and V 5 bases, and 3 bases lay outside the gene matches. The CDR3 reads CASSPGQGAGYTF. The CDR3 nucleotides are TGTGCCAGCAGCCCCGGACAGGGGGCTGGCTACACCTTC.

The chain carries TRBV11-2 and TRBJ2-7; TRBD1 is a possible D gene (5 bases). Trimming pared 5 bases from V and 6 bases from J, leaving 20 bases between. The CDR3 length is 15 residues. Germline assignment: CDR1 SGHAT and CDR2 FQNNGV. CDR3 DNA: TGTGCCAGCAGCATCAACCCGGCACAGGTCTTCGAGCAGTACTTC. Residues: CASSINPAQVFEQYF.

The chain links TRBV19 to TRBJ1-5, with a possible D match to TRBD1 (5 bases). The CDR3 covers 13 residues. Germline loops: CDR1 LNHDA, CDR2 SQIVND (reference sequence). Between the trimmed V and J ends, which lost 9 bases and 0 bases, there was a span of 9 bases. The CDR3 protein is CASRDYSNQPQHF. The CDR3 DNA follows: TGTGCCAGCCGGGACTATAGCAATCAGCCCCAGCATTTT.

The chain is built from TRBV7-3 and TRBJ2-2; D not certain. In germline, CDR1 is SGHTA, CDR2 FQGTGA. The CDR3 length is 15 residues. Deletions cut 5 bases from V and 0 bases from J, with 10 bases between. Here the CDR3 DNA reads TGTGCCAGCAGCCCCCCTCCCCCGAACACCGGGGAGCTGTTTTTT. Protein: CASSPPPPNTGELFF.